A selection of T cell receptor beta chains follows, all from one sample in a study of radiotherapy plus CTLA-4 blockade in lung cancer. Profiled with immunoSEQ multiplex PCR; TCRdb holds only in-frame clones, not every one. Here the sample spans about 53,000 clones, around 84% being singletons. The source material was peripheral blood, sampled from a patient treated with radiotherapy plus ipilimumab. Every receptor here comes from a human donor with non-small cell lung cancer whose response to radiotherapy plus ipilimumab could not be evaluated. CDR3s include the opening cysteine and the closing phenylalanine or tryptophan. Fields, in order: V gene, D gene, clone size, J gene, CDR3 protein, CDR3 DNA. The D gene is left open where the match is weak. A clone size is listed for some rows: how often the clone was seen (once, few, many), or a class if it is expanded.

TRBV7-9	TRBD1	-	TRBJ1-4	CASSSTMTGRVGNEKLFF	TGTGCCAGCAGCTCCACGATGACAGGGCGGGTGGGTAATGAAAAACTGTTTTTT
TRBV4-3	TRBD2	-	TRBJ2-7	CASSSSYGTSGNYEQYF	TGCGCCAGCAGCTCAAGTTATGGGACTAGCGGAAACTACGAGCAGTACTTC
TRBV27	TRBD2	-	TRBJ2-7	CASSFFAGGYEQYF	TGTGCCAGCAGTTTCTTTGCGGGGGGCTACGAGCAGTACTTC
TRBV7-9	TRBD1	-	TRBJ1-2	CASSRQGDYGYTF	TGTGCCAGCAGCCGACAGGGGGACTATGGCTACACCTTC
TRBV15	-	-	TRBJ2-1	CATSRAGWNEQFF	TGTGCCACCAGCAGAGCCGGGTGGAATGAGCAGTTCTTC
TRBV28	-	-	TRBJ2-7	CASSLGGGGGTYEQYF	TGTGCCAGCAGTTTAGGGGGCGGGGGAGGGACCTACGAGCAGTACTTC
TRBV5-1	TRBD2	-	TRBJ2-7	CASSLSWGGSYEQYF	TGCGCCAGCAGCTTGTCTTGGGGGGGATCCTACGAGCAGTACTTC
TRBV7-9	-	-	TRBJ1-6	CASSPPNSPLHF	TGTGCCAGCAGCCCTCCCAATTCACCCCTCCACTTT
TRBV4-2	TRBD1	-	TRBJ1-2	CASSQGQGGSSDYGYTF	TGTGCCAGCAGCCAGGGACAGGGGGGATCGTCCGACTATGGCTACACCTTC
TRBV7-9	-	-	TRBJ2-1	CASSTGDNEQFF	TGTGCCAGCAGCACCGGGGACAATGAGCAGTTCTTC
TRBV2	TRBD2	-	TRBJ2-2	CASRKLAGGPGELFF	TGTGCCAGCAGAAAACTAGCGGGAGGGCCCGGGGAGCTGTTTTTT
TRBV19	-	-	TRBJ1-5	CASSAGTGDSNQPQHF	TGTGCCAGTAGCGCCGGGACTGGCGATAGCAATCAGCCCCAGCATTTT
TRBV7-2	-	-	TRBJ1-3	CASSLALGASSGNTIYF	TGTGCCAGCAGCTTAGCGCTAGGGGCCTCCTCTGGAAACACCATATATTTT
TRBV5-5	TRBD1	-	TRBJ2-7	CASSRQGGYEQYF	TGTGCCAGCAGCAGACAGGGGGGGTACGAGCAGTACTTC
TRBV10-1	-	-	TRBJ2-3	CASSESGGTNTCTDTQYF	TGCGCCAGCAGTGAGTCCGGCGGGACCAACACTTGCACAGATACGCAGTATTTT
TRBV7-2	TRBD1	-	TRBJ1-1	CASSPRTGVNTEAFF	TGTGCCAGCAGCCCCCGGACAGGGGTGAACACTGAAGCTTTCTTT
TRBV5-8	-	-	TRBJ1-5	CASSFAGVVQPQHF	TGTGCCAGCAGCTTTGCAGGGGTAGTGCAGCCCCAGCATTTT
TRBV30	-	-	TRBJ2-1	CAWSLGMEQFF	TGTGCCTGGAGTCTCGGGATGGAGCAGTTCTTC
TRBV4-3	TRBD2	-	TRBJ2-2	CASSQGRTSGRIGELFF	TGCGCCAGCAGCCAAGGACGAACTAGCGGGAGGATCGGGGAGCTGTTTTTT
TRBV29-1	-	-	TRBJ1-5	CSVGLAPGQPQHF	TGCAGCGTTGGTTTGGCTCCGGGTCAGCCCCAGCATTTT
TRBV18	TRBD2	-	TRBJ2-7	CASSATSGSMHEQYF	TGTGCCAGCTCAGCGACTAGCGGGAGTATGCACGAGCAGTACTTC
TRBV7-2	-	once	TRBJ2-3	CASSLAYPGTQYF	TGTGCCAGCAGCTTAGCCTACCCGGGTACGCAGTATTTT
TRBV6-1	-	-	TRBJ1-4	CASSGQGQLGEKLFF	TGTGCCAGCAGTGGCCAAGGACAGTTGGGAGAAAAACTGTTTTTT
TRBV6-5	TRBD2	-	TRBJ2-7	CASSFSGMNSYEQYF	TGTGCCAGCAGTTTTAGCGGGATGAACTCCTACGAGCAGTACTTC
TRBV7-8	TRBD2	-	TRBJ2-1	CASSLEAGATYNEQFF	TGTGCCAGCAGCTTAGAAGCGGGAGCTACCTACAATGAGCAGTTCTTC
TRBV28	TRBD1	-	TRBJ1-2	CASSSKGQGDGYTF	TGTGCCAGCAGTTCTAAGGGACAGGGAGATGGCTACACCTTC
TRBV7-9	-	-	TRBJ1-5	CASSLLDQPQHF	TGTGCCAGCAGCTTATTAGATCAGCCCCAGCATTTT
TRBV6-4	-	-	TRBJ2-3	CASSDMEGDTQYF	TGTGCCAGCAGTGACATGGAGGGAGATACGCAGTATTTT
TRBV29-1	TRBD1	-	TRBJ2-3	CSVDFGRGTGLTDTQYF	TGCAGCGTTGACTTTGGAAGGGGGACAGGGCTAACAGATACGCAGTATTTT
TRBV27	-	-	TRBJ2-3	CASSLRGPPDTQYF	TGTGCCAGCAGTTTACGAGGGCCCCCAGATACGCAGTATTTT
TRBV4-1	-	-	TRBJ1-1	CASRGGGSTEAFF	TGCGCCAGCAGAGGGGGAGGGTCGACTGAAGCTTTCTTT
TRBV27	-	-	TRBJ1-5	CASSSKISSNQPQHF	TGTGCCAGCAGTTCTAAAATCTCCTCTAATCAGCCCCAGCATTTT
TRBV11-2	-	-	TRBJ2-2	CASSLDPYSTGELFF	TGTGCCAGCAGCTTAGATCCCTATTCGACCGGGGAGCTGTTTTTT
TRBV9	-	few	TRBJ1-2	CASSVAGGGYTF	TGTGCCAGCAGCGTAGCCGGGGGAGGCTACACCTTC
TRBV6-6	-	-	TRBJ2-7	CASRQTATYEQYF	TGTGCCAGCAGACAGACGGCTACCTACGAGCAGTACTTC
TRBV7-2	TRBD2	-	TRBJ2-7	CASSSWGGYEQYF	TGTGCCAGCAGCTCCTGGGGGGGGTACGAGCAGTACTTC
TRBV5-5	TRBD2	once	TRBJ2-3	CASSLERGDTQYF	TGTGCCAGCAGCTTGGAGCGGGGTGATACGCAGTATTTT
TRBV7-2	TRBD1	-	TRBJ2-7	CASSLGQGVTYEQYF	TGTGCCAGCAGCTTAGGACAGGGGGTTACCTACGAGCAGTACTTC
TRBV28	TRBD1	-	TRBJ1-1	CASSLRQGGVTEAFF	TGTGCCAGCAGTTTACGACAGGGGGGTGTCACTGAAGCTTTCTTT
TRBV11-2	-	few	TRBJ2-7	CASSPLDRSSSYEQYF	TGTGCCAGCAGCCCCCTGGACAGATCCAGCTCCTACGAGCAGTACTTC
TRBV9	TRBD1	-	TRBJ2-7	CASSVGQGSTYEQYF	TGTGCCAGCAGCGTAGGACAGGGGTCAACCTACGAGCAGTACTTC
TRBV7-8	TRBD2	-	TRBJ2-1	CASSGASSGILMNEQFF	TGTGCCAGCAGCGGGGCGAGCAGCGGGATTCTTATGAATGAGCAGTTCTTC
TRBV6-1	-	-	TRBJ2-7	CASSEILLYEQYF	TGTGCCAGCAGTGAAATCCTCCTCTACGAGCAGTACTTC
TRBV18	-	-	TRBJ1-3	CASSPASVGALSGNTIYF	TGTGCCAGCTCACCCGCCTCGGTAGGGGCGCTCTCGGGAAACACCATATATTTT
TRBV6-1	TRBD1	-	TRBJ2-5	CASSSAGQGFETQYF	TGTGCCAGCAGCAGTGCGGGACAGGGTTTTGAGACCCAGTACTTC
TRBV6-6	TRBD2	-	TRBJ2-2	CASSRGVAGELFF	TGTGCCAGCAGTCGGGGGGTCGCCGGGGAGCTGTTTTTT
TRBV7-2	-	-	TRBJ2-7	CASSLVFGAYEQYF	TGTGCCAGCAGCTTAGTTTTCGGTGCCTACGAGCAGTACTTC
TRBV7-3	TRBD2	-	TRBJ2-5	CASSQAGGPGETQYF	TGTGCCAGCAGCCAAGCGGGAGGGCCGGGGGAGACCCAGTACTTC
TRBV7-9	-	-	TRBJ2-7	CASSLIETSFREQYF	TGTGCCAGCAGCTTAATTGAGACTAGTTTTCGCGAGCAGTACTTC
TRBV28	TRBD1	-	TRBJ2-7	CASSPPGQGGYEQYF	TGTGCCAGCAGTCCTCCGGGACAGGGAGGCTACGAGCAGTACTTC
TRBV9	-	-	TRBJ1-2	CASSPGGWDNYGYTF	TGTGCCAGCAGCCCGGGGGGTTGGGACAACTATGGCTACACCTTC
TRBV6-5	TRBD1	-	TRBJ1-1	CASRRGRGTEAFF	TGTGCCAGCAGAAGGGGGCGCGGCACTGAAGCTTTCTTT